This T cell receptor beta chain was documented in a study of cytomegalovirus exposure and HLA in healthy donors. Primers included in the PCR were 60 Vbeta and 13 Jbeta primers. The assay was immunoSEQ multiplex PCR, and TCRdb's table has in-frame clones only and misses some. The specimen's table records 140,000 to 150,000 clones. Whole-study results and caveats: A few chains tied to CMV proved CMV antigen-specific in vitro. Serostatus for CMV was the only available immune exposure information. There were reportedly fewer N-insertions in an Asian-associated ancestry cluster than the approximately 670-donor mean, in a later analysis. In a later analysis, DRB1 alleles had the most associated TCRs; HLA-C alleles the fewest.

With regard to this clone: Antigen: not known.

Sequenced sample: PBMCs. This clonotype was obtained from a male donor in good health and CMV-seronegative.

Here the CDR3 reads CASSLGGESGNQPQHF. Written as DNA, the CDR3 is TGCGCCAGCAGCTTGGGAGGTGAGAGTGGCAATCAGCCCCAGCATTTT. The rearrangement joins TRBV5-1 to TRBJ1-5, with no clear D. This CDR3 comprises 16 residues. Trimming removed 0 bases from V and 2 bases from J, with 12 bases in between. The V gene's germline CDR1 is SGHRS and CDR2 YFSETQ. Full variable domain (missing parts from reference TRBV5-1 and TRBJ1-5): KAGVTQTPRYLIKTRGQQVTLSCSPISGHRSVSWYQQTPGQGLQFLFEYFSETQRNKGNFPGRFSGRQFSNSRSEMNVSTLELGDSALYLCASSLGGESGNQPQHFGDGTRLSIL.